This passage covers 20 T cell receptor beta chains from one sample sequenced in a study of T cells in Graves' hyperthyroidism and ophthalmopathy (dated by TCRdb to the late 2010s). Libraries were built with multiplex PCR. The sample was run on an Illumina HiSeq 2000. TCR beta CDR3 regions were amplified from RNA transcripts. A first-round RT-PCR of the TCR CDR3 used the HTBI primer set with the Qiagen OneStep RT-PCR kit. The raw public reads went through TCRdb reprocessing: fastp at Q25, MiXCR clone calling, in-frame beta chains kept. Records with the same CDR3 protein are collapsed into one entry carrying the most frequent genes and DNA. The sample data list 30,000 to 45,000 distinct CDR3 sequences, and 50% to 55% of these were observed just once. The top ten clonotypes cover around a sixth of the sample. Sequenced input: blood. The receptor source for this set is a middle-aged man with Graves' ophthalmopathy.

The V and J genes are TRBV20-1 and TRBJ2-1; 8 bases are shared with TRBD2. V shed 6 bases and J 0 bases; nucleotides not matched to a gene: 4. Looked up from germline, CDR1 is DFQATT and CDR2 is SNEGSKA (reference sequence). The CDR3 length is 14 residues. CDR3 region: CSAGGGSSYNEQFF. The DNA for the CDR3 is TGCAGTGCCGGGGGGGGGAGCTCCTACAATGAGCAGTTCTTC.

Judged by abundance, this clonotype is medium-sized. The rearrangement uses TRBV2 and TRBJ2-2, with TRBD2 identical over 14 bases. The CDR3 totals 15 residues. Trimming removed 5 bases from V and 7 bases from J; junction bases left unmatched: 3. Germline values: CDR1 SNHLY, CDR2 FYNNEI. CDR3 sequence: CASSKGTSGSGELFF. The CDR3 DNA reads TGTGCCAGCAGTAAGGGGACTAGCGGGAGCGGGGAGCTGTTTTTT.

The rearrangement joins TRBV28 to TRBJ1-4; D not certain. The germline CDR1 and CDR2 sequences are MDHEN and SYDVKM. V lost 6 bases to trimming and J lost 0 bases, with 11 bases between them. There are 15 residues in the CDR3. CDR3 DNA sequence: TGTGCCAGCAGCCTAGGGCTTGCAACTAATGAAAAACTGTTTTTT. Translated: CASSLGLATNEKLFF.

This clonotype was seen ten or more times. The rearrangement uses TRBV9 and TRBJ1-2; D is unclear. Germline CDR1 reads SGDLS; CDR2 reads YYNGEE. The length of the CDR3 is 12 residues. V shed 3 bases and J shed 5 bases, with 8 bases lying between them. The CDR3 DNA sequence: TGTGCCAGCAGCGATCCCGAATATGGCTACACCTTC. It codes for CASSDPEYGYTF.

The gene calls are TRBV29-1 and TRBJ1-2; TRBD1 agrees at 7 bases. Germline CDR1 reads SQVTM; CDR2 reads ANQGSEA. J was trimmed by 8 bases and V by 6 bases; bases with no gene match: 3. The CDR3 length is 10 residues. The CDR3 sequence is CSVWTGGYTF. The CDR3 DNA follows: TGCAGCGTGTGGACAGGAGGCTACACCTTC.

The chain is built from TRBV7-9 and TRBJ2-1; 11 nucleotides agree with TRBD1. Germline V gene sequence: CDR1 SEHNR, CDR2 FQNEAQ (reference sequence). Trimming removed 3 bases from V and 9 bases from J; junction bases left unmatched: 7. The CDR3 totals 15 residues. The CDR3 DNA is TGTGCCAGCAGCTTTACCCACGGGACAGGGGGTGAGCAGTTCTTC. Protein sequence: CASSFTHGTGGEQFF.

This clonotype was seen at least ten times. The gene calls are TRBV20-1 and TRBJ1-1; D remains unclear. Looked up from germline, CDR1 is DFQATT and CDR2 is SNEGSKA (reference sequence). This CDR3 has 12 residues. V was trimmed by 5 bases and J by 3 bases, leaving 10 bases between them. In nucleotides, the CDR3 is TGCAGTGCTGGCTCTCCCGACACTGAAGCTTTCTTT. This codes for CSAGSPDTEAFF.

This chain links TRBV5-1 with TRBJ1-1; D is possibly TRBD1 (6 bases). Germline values: CDR1 SGHRS, CDR2 YFSETQ. Trimming shortened V by 6 bases and J by 7 bases, and 13 bases separated the two germline ends. The CDR3 totals 12 residues. The CDR3 DNA reads TGCGCCAGCACCGGGGGGGCCCTTGAAGCTTTCTTT. This translates into CASTGGALEAFF.

In its sample, this clonotype was seen many times. The V gene is TRBV27, the J gene TRBJ2-1; 12 nucleotides align to TRBD1. The germline CDR1 and CDR2 sequences are MNHEY and SMNVEV (reference sequence). This CDR3 comprises 15 residues. V was clipped by 6 bases and J by 8 bases; unmatched bases: 8. For the CDR3, the DNA is TGTGCCAGCAGGATCCGGGACAGGGGGCTCTATGAGCAGTTCTTC. As protein: CASRIRDRGLYEQFF.

This clonotype was seen a single time. The junction shows a germline mismatch at one end, possibly a read error. This sequence joins TRBV5-1 and TRBJ1-1, with TRBD1 as a possible D gene (5 bases). The CDR3 has 13 amino acids. Germline CDR1 reads SGHRS; CDR2 reads YFSETQ. The CDR3 DNA reads TGCGCGAGCAGCCGTATGGGGGTCACTGAAGCTTTCTTT. Protein sequence: CASSRMGVTEAFF.

This chain links TRBV20-1 with TRBJ1-4, with 7 positions matching TRBD1. V lost 3 bases and J lost 0; bases outside the gene matches: 10. The CDR3 totals 17 residues. Germline V gives CDR1 DFQATT, CDR2 SNEGSKA (reference sequence). The CDR3 DNA reads as TGCAGTGCTAGTTCGGGACAGCCGTCTGCAACTAATGAAAAACTGTTTTTT. Its protein product is CSASSGQPSATNEKLFF.

The chain joins TRBV20-1 to TRBJ2-5; weak D call: TRBD2 (6 bases). Germline V gene data show CDR1 as DFQATT and CDR2 as SNEGSKA (reference sequence). Between the trimmed V and J ends, which lost 6 bases and 7 bases, there was a span of 18 bases. This CDR3 is built from 13 residues. The CDR3 reads CSASLGGVGTQYF. As DNA, the CDR3 is TGCAGTGCGAGTTTAGGAGGGGTCGGGACCCAGTACTTC.

This clonotype was counted at least ten times. The chain uses TRBV6-1 and TRBJ1-5, with D perhaps matching TRBD1 (5 bases). In germline, CDR1 is MNHNS, CDR2 SASEGT. This CDR3 spans 19 amino acids. The V end was cut by 1 base, the J end by 1 base, with 20 bases between. The CDR3 protein is CASSEVRGGAWRSNQPQHF. The CDR3 bases are TGTGCCAGCAGTGAAGTTAGGGGCGGGGCGTGGAGAAGCAATCAGCCCCAGCATTTT.

This rearrangement joins TRBV7-9 to TRBJ1-2; D is perhaps TRBD1 (5 bases). V was shortened by 3 bases and J by 10 bases, with 15 bases between the two germline ends. This CDR3 has 13 amino acids. Germline CDR1 is SEHNR and CDR2 is FQNEAQ (reference sequence). The DNA of the CDR3 is TGTGCCAGCAGCTTGTCAGGGTATGGTGTCTACACCTTC. This gives the protein CASSLSGYGVYTF.

This clonotype was picked up a small number of times. The rearrangement links TRBV18 to TRBJ2-2; 7 nucleotides agree with TRBD1. The CDR3 is made up of 16 amino acids. CDR1 is KGHSH, CDR2 LQKENI, per germline. V lost 3 bases, J lost 4 bases, and 8 bases stayed unmatched. DNA for the CDR3: TGTGCCAGCTCACCGACCACAGGGGTGGGCACCGGGGAGCTGTTTTTT. It is translated as CASSPTTGVGTGELFF.

The chain recombines TRBV9 with TRBJ2-5, with D uncertain. Per germline, CDR1 SGDLS and CDR2 YYNGEE. The CDR3 extends over 14 amino acids. The V end lost 0 bases, the J end lost 5 bases, and 11 bases lay between the germline ends. Here the CDR3 DNA reads TGTGCCAGCAGCGTAGGGAACCCTCAGGAGACCCAGTACTTC. This encodes CASSVGNPQETQYF.

By share, this clonotype counts as medium-sized (0.01 to 0.1%). The chain links TRBV7-8 to TRBJ2-1; D is undetermined. The V and J ends lost 8 bases and 1 base respectively, with 9 bases between them. Germline-derived CDR1 and CDR2 are SGHVS and FQNEAQ. There are 13 residues in the CDR3. The CDR3 loop reads CASSSGSYNEQFF. The CDR3 bases are TGTGCCAGCTCCTCCGGTTCCTACAATGAGCAGTTCTTC.

This chain connects TRBV5-4 to TRBJ2-7; the match to TRBD1 covers 10 bases. There are 16 residues in the CDR3. The V gene's germline CDR1 is SGHNT and CDR2 YYREEE (reference sequence). V gave up 0 bases and J gave up 2 bases; unmatched junction bases: 5. As DNA, the CDR3 is TGTGCCAGCAGCTTGGGGACAGGGGGTCTGACCTACGAGCAGTACTTC. It yields the protein CASSLGTGGLTYEQYF.

This clonotype was found many times. One end of the junction does not line up with germline, which may come from a read error. The gene calls are TRBV11-2 and TRBJ2-5; 9 bases are shared with TRBD2. Germline CDR1 and CDR2: SGHAT and FQNNGV. CDR3 length: 14 amino acids. The CDR3 sequence is CASSLDPMRGGDHF. The CDR3 DNA sequence: TGTGCCAGCAGCTTAGATCCTATGCGGGGGGGGGATCACTTC.

The chain recombines TRBV20-1 with TRBJ2-7; D perhaps matches TRBD2 (6 bases). Germline V gene lookup returns CDR1 DFQATT and CDR2 SNEGSKA (reference sequence). V dropped 0 bases and J dropped 3 bases, with 12 bases sitting between them. This CDR3 has 14 amino acids. This CDR3 reads CSARDSIGGYEQYF. The DNA for the CDR3 is TGCAGTGCTAGAGATAGTATCGGGGGCTACGAGCAGTACTTC.